This TCR beta chain was sequenced for a study of cytomegalovirus exposure and HLA in healthy donors (dated by TCRdb to about 2017). In terms of the full investigation: In an earlier analysis of 450 to 750 of the donors, approximately 300 Gb of sequence data and 117 million unique TCR beta sequences from some 170 million T cells were reported. An early release covering roughly 640 HLA-typed donors comprised approximately 290 gigabases of sequencing data and around 80 million unique TCR sequences. Among the roughly 390 genotyped donors, about 83% belonged to the genetic ancestry cluster associated with self-reported Caucasian donors. The study aimed to test whether signatures of past pathogen exposure could be identified by cataloging public T cell receptors. The study profiled the T cell repertoires of about 640 subjects by immunosequencing and related them to cytomegalovirus serostatus. Besides the first cohort of some 670 subjects, a separate validation cohort made up of over a hundred different subjects was used. To predict cytomegalovirus infection status, the study brought together high-throughput TCR immunosequencing, statistical association of individual TCRs with disease status, and machine learning. In a later analysis, previously published TCR beta repertoires from 666 donors were re-analyzed and high-resolution HLA genotyping was added so that TCR occurrence patterns could be studied. Rather than drawing on any new phenotypic data, the later analysis identified candidate immune exposures from TCR beta sequences and the way those sequences occurred across donors. To decide whether each TCR beta V gene segment behaved as functional or pseudogenic, an earlier analysis of 587 of the donors relied on high-throughput TCR beta sequencing. Alongside the repertoire data, information on donor age, sex, ethnicity and CMV serostatus was compiled. Genome-wide SNP genotypes for about 60% of the roughly 670 donors were used in a later genetic analysis, which treated that subset as a discovery cohort. All discovery cohort repertoires had been generated on a single sequencing platform. HLA typing included class I and class II loci at four-digit resolution. The number of donors typed differed by locus, with about 620-630 for A, B, C, DRB1 and DQB1, roughly 520 for DQA1, over 600 for DPA1, and around 460 for DPB1. A handful of DR-DQ haplotypes were treated as single units for association and clustering because of strong linkage in the cohort. Across about 370 genotyped donors of the cohort, an average of roughly 230,000 unique TCR beta nucleotide sequences per donor were sequenced, and around 19% of those sequences were non-productive. General conclusions and limits of the study: Assigning TCR associations to individual alleles was difficult when HLA alleles, especially DR and DQ, strongly co-occurred. A further reported finding was that TCR beta sequences accurately predicted the HLA-A and HLA-B alleles for most subjects in the first cohort. A later analysis associated about 17,000 TCR beta sequences with specific HLA alleles at a false discovery rate of 0.05. Linkage disequilibrium might explain the correlated functional status among segregating V segments, but an unknown experimental factor could not be ruled out. According to the authors, the approach could potentially be generalized to other disease states and immunological phenotypes. A later analysis found that HLA-associated TCR beta chains were more clonally expanded and had lower generation probabilities than equally common non-associated chains. A later analysis found that most CMV-associated TCR beta chains appeared HLA-restricted, with HLA associations seemingly driven largely by CMV exposure. Most TCR sequences were observed very rarely across donors, whereas some public TCRs were present in many individuals. The 87-base-pair reads could not distinguish some IMGT-functional V segments, including TRBV6-2 and TRBV6-3, so those segments were excluded. In an earlier analysis of fewer than 750 of the donors, most TCR beta V segments were observed in productive rearrangements about 87% or about 30% of the time, broadly matching IMGT annotations. Because HLA typing was missing for some donors at each locus, association tests included only the typed subset. According to a later analysis, TCR association rates differed among HLA loci, with DRB1 alleles showing the most associated TCRs and HLA-C alleles showing the fewest. The classifier was reported to diagnose cytomegalovirus status with high specificity and sensitivity in both the original and validation cohorts. In a later analysis, several top co-occurrence clusters were reported to appear linked to parvovirus B19, influenza, CMV and Epstein-Barr virus. This cohort had only TCR beta chains sequenced, and the lack of alpha or paired-chain data limited which features could be detected. Sequencing depth was assumed to be roughly uniform across donors in the presence/absence analyses, though that assumption may not hold. In vitro tests confirmed that a few of the cytomegalovirus-associated TCR beta chains recognize cytomegalovirus antigens. The study gave a list of under 200 TCR beta chains associated with cytomegalovirus. Immune exposure information for the cohort was limited to CMV serostatus. The sequencing pipeline was judged likely to have produced a cluster of highly shared sequence variants as a technical artifact. Compared with the roughly 600-donor mean, donors in an Asian-associated ancestry cluster had fewer N-insertions in productive TCRs, according to a later genetic analysis. In a later genetic analysis, a missense DCLRE1C variant was associated with V-gene and J-gene trimming of TCR beta chains, and the association was replicated in an independent cohort. The earlier analysis of 587 of the donors excluded approximately 15 rarely observed V segments, including chromosome 9 orphons, because counts were too low.

In total, fewer than 750 healthy bone marrow donors made up the cohort. All cohort members were sampled while nominally healthy, although unrecorded immune exposures were likely present. The donor was CMV seropositive and was included in the group of approximately 310 seropositive cohort members. Each donor provided a peripheral blood sample, and peripheral blood mononuclear cells were used for TCR beta sequencing. Genomic DNA was extracted from the blood cell samples with the Qiagen DNeasy Blood Extraction Kit. Sequences LNHNV (CDR1) and YYDKDF (CDR2) are obtained from the germline V gene (reference sequence). Counted from cysteine to phenylalanine, this CDR3 has 12 amino acids. CDR3 DNA is the only sequence kept; it has 36 bases, read in frame from the first base. At the junction V is shortened by 0 bases and J by 4 bases, with 3 bases in between. Concerning this clone: Its antigen is currently not known. No qualities accompany the bases; no much larger clone lies one base away.

To prepare the library, the immunoSEQ multiplex PCR assay was applied. For the multiplex PCR, a mixture combining 60 forward primers for TCR Vbeta segments and 13 reverse primers for TCR Jbeta segments was used. The CDR3 region of rearranged TCR beta genes was amplified from genomic DNA with a multiplex PCR assay. Amplified TCR beta libraries were sequenced as 87-base-pair reads on the Illumina HiSeq System. Per the authors' processing: Across the roughly 600 repertoires, a later analysis counted some 81 million unique TCR beta chains, around 11 million of which were shared by at least two donors. Raw reads were error-corrected and collapsed into unique sequences by a nearest-neighbor algorithm in which closely related sequences were merged to remove PCR and sequencing errors. Alignment of CDR3 sequences to IMGT reference sequences was used to assign V, D and J gene segments. For a sequence to be retained, a match of at least six nucleotides was required to both a V gene segment and a J gene segment. Rearrangements were called productive when the CDR3 lacked stop codons and stayed in frame with V and J; all others were non-productive. CDR3 was defined according to IMGT convention as the region running from the second conserved V-encoded cysteine to the conserved J-encoded phenylalanine. In an earlier analysis of 587 of the donors, sequences lacking an unambiguous match to a single V gene segment were excluded. In an earlier analysis of 500 to 750 of the donors, V segments were called functional above 56.7% productive rearrangements and were called segregating when the between-donor standard deviation exceeded 5%. To diagnose cytomegalovirus status from the catalog of TCR beta chain sequences, a statistical classification framework was built. In a later analysis, TCR nucleotide sequences were compared against IMGT/GENE-DB human TR gene sequences so that V and J genes could be assigned. A later analysis assigned CDR3 sequences and most-parsimonious VDJ recombination scenarios with the TCRdist pipeline. In a later analysis, each TCR beta chain was defined by its CDR3 amino acid sequence together with its V-gene family, and reads lacking a unique V-gene family were excluded. As a way to deal with suspected cross-contamination and a sequencing artifact, a later analysis dropped nearly 600 nucleotide sequences that were highly shared and had low generation probability. In a later analysis, a clonal expansion index was calculated for each public chain from normalized within-repertoire ranks of inferred template counts. In a later analysis, generation probabilities were computed using a VDJ recombination model fitted to out-of-frame rearrangements, and the results were checked against IGoR. Hypergeometric tests were used in a later analysis to score TCR-TCR, TCR-HLA and TCR-CMV co-occurrence, with a repertoire-size bias correction applied to the TCR pairs. A later analysis estimated false discovery rates by permuting HLA or CMV assignments 20 times. In a later analysis, co-occurring TCRs were grouped using DBSCAN, and TCRdist sequence similarity was added for clustering within HLA-allele-positive subsets. Repertoires with fewer than 30,000 or more than 120,000 public chains, plus five repertoires with anomalous nucleotide sharing, were excluded from co-occurrence clustering. TCRdb mirrors the immuneACCESS table, restricted to in-frame sequences. Some clones are absent from its copies; in checked studies, under half trace to an unresolved V gene, and the reason for the others is unknown. Clone size and V and J calls were adopted from that table, with D and trimming inferred from the DNA. The sample profile shows 85,000 to 100,000 clones; approximately 86% of them were found once. The ten biggest clones cover roughly 9.2% of the sample.

The TCR comes from a man aged 30-40 years in good health and CMV-seropositive. The specimen was PBMCs. The chain couples TRBV15 to TRBJ1-2, with no D gene named confidently. The CDR3 protein sequence reads: CATSRDGYGYTF. Here is the DNA: TGTGCCACCAGCAGAGACGGCTATGGCTACACCTTC.